The 22 T cell receptor beta chains below come from one sample, sequenced in a study of blood T cell repertoires in COVID-19. TCRdb's copy holds only in-frame clones and misses some; the assay was immunoSEQ multiplex PCR. The data show some 140,000 clones, about 80% seen once. Sequences were obtained from peripheral blood. The receptors stem from a man in his 60s with acute or convalescent COVID-19.

This chain joins TRBV6-5 and TRBJ1-5; TRBD1 is a possible D gene (6 bases). Germline V lookup: CDR1 MNHEY, CDR2 SVGAGI. The V and J ends lost 7 bases and 0 bases respectively, with 10 bases between them. The CDR3 sequence is 14 residues long. The CDR3 protein is CASTTGFSNQPQHF. The CDR3 bases are TGTGCCAGCACGACAGGCTTTAGCAATCAGCCCCAGCATTTT.

The V and J genes are TRBV7-2 and TRBJ2-5; weak D call: TRBD1 (5 bases). V gave up 3 bases and J gave up 4 bases, with 12 bases separating them. The germline V gene has CDR1 SGHTA and CDR2 FQGNSA. CDR3 size: 14 residues. CDR3 region: CASSFRRGLETQYF. The DNA for the CDR3 is TGTGCCAGCAGCTTTAGAAGGGGCCTAGAGACCCAGTACTTC. The complete variable domain, with remaining parts taken from reference TRBV7-2 and TRBJ2-5, reads GAGVSQSPSNKVTEKGKDVELRCDPISGHTALYWYRQSLGQGLEFLIYFQGNSAPDKSGLPSDRFSAERTGGSVSTLTIQRTQQEDSAVYLCASSFRRGLETQYFGPGTRLLVL.

V gene TRBV6-6 combines with J gene TRBJ2-1, with D hard to call. V gave up 0 bases and J gave up 6 bases, with 3 bases separating them. Germline V gene lookup returns CDR1 MNHNY and CDR2 SVGAGI (reference sequence). The CDR3 loop spans 12 amino acids. The CDR3: CASSYSSNEQFF. CDR3 nucleotides: TGTGCCAGCAGTTACTCGAGCAATGAGCAGTTCTTC.

The sample holds a few counts of this clone. The CDR3 sequence is CASSLTGNGYTF. CDR3 sequence (DNA): TGTGCCAGCAGCTTAACAGGGAATGGCTACACCTTC. The gene calls are TRBV5-4 and TRBJ1-2; weak D call: TRBD1 (6 bases). The V gene's germline CDR1 is SGHNT and CDR2 YYREEE (reference sequence). Trimming cost V 2 bases and J 6 bases, with 8 bases left between them. This CDR3 has 12 amino acids.

V and J are TRBV2 and TRBJ2-1; 10 bases agree with TRBD1. Germline V gives CDR1 SNHLY, CDR2 FYNNEI. After removal of 5 bases from V and 4 bases from J, the junction contained 8 bases not matched to a gene. The CDR3 sequence is 16 residues long. The CDR3 protein is CASSSGTGERYNEQFF. CDR3 coding DNA: TGTGCCAGCAGTAGCGGGACAGGGGAGCGGTACAATGAGCAGTTCTTC.

The rearrangement joins TRBV6-2 or TRBV6-3 to TRBJ2-7; 10 positions agree with TRBD2. The V segment lost 2 bases and the J segment 6 bases; nucleotides outside the gene matches: 7. The CDR3 has 15 amino acids. Looked up from germline, CDR1 is MNHEY and CDR2 is SVGEGT. The CDR3 is CASSYHTSGKFEQYF. The CDR3 nucleotides read TGTGCCAGCAGTTACCACACTAGCGGGAAGTTCGAGCAGTACTTC.

This clone has more than one count but fewer than ten. The V and J genes are TRBV18 and TRBJ2-3; TRBD2 is a possible D gene (6 bases). Trimming stripped 4 bases from V and 4 bases from J, with 18 bases between. The CDR3 contains 16 residues. Germline CDR1 reads KGHSH; CDR2 reads LQKENI. The CDR3 DNA follows: TGTGCCAGCTCACACGGAACGGAGGGAGGCCCAGATACGCAGTATTTT. It is translated as CASSHGTEGGPDTQYF. Together with reference TRBV18 and TRBJ2-3, the CDR3 gives the full variable domain: NAGVMQNPRHLVRRRGQEARLRCSPMKGHSHVYWYRQLPEEGLKFMVYLQKENIIDESGMPKERFSAEFPKEGPSILRIQQVVRGDSAAYFCASSHGTEGGPDTQYFGPGTRLTVL.

This clone came up once. This chain joins TRBV5-4 and TRBJ2-6; 7 positions match TRBD1. Trimming at V came to 2 bases and at J to 4 bases, leaving 12 bases not matched to a gene. The CDR3 is made up of 18 amino acids. The germline gives CDR1 SGHNT, CDR2 YYREEE (reference sequence). This CDR3 reads CASSFSAGGPLGANVLTF. The CDR3 bases are TGTGCCAGCAGCTTTTCCGCAGGGGGTCCTCTCGGGGCCAACGTCCTGACTTTC.

The chain links TRBV6-6 to TRBJ1-5; TRBD1 matches 7 bases. The CDR3 spans 14 residues. The V gene end was trimmed by 6 bases and the J gene end by 3 bases; junction bases not matched to a gene: 5. Germline values: CDR1 MNHNY, CDR2 SVGAGI (reference sequence). Here the CDR3 DNA reads TGTGCCAGCAGCATACAGGGGACCAATCAGCCCCAGCATTTT. Protein: CASSIQGTNQPQHF.

V gene TRBV6-5 combines with J gene TRBJ2-6; perhaps TRBD2 as D (5 bases). Germline values: CDR1 MNHEY, CDR2 SVGAGI. The CDR3 runs 13 residues. The V and J ends lost 7 bases and 2 bases respectively, with 6 bases between them. CDR3 DNA sequence: TGTGCCAGCATGCGGGCTGGGGCCAACGTCCTGACTTTC. This encodes CASMRAGANVLTF.

The V call is TRBV9, the J call TRBJ2-5; TRBD2 matches 11 bases. Trimming took 4 bases from V and 2 from J; bases not matched to a gene: 7. This CDR3 spans 16 amino acids. Germline V CDR1 and CDR2: SGDLS, YYNGEE. The CDR3 DNA reads TGTGCCAGCAGCCAAACCCGACTAGCGGGACAAGAGACCCAGTACTTC. Protein sequence: CASSQTRLAGQETQYF.

The chain links TRBV6-5 to TRBJ2-2; D call uncertain. Germline CDR1 reads MNHEY; CDR2 reads SVGAGI. V was clipped by 6 bases and J by 3 bases, with 5 bases between them. The CDR3 runs to 12 residues. CDR3 sequence reads: CASRTDTGELFF. The CDR3 DNA follows: TGTGCCAGCAGAACAGACACCGGGGAGCTGTTTTTT.

There are many counts of this clone. This chain uses TRBV9 with TRBJ2-1; 10 bases map to TRBD1. The CDR3 sequence is 17 residues long. Germline loops: CDR1 SGDLS, CDR2 YYNGEE. V was clipped by 2 bases and J by 4 bases; unmatched bases: 9. The CDR3 sequence: CASSVRDRGETYNEQFF. For the CDR3, the DNA is TGTGCCAGCAGCGTCCGGGACAGGGGAGAAACTTACAATGAGCAGTTCTTC.

The chain couples TRBV10-3 to TRBJ2-3; D unresolved. V was pared by 2 bases and J by 1 base, with 7 bases between. CDR1 and CDR2 from the germline V gene are ENHRY and SYGVKD. The CDR3 has 14 amino acids. Here the CDR3 reads CAISEGRGTDTQYF. For the CDR3, the DNA is TGTGCCATCAGTGAGGGTCGGGGCACAGATACGCAGTATTTT.

The genes are TRBV25-1 and TRBJ2-1; 11 nucleotides match TRBD2. The germline V gene encodes CDR1 MGHDK and CDR2 SYGVNS. This CDR3 contains 14 residues. J lost 7 bases, V lost 8 bases, and 7 bases had no gene match. The CDR3: CASLTSGISNEQFF. The CDR3 region has the DNA TGTGCCAGCCTGACTAGCGGGATCTCAAATGAGCAGTTCTTC.

The chain joins TRBV5-1 to TRBJ2-7; the D gene is possibly TRBD2 (5 bases). The CDR3 has 12 residues. CDR1 SGHRS and CDR2 YFSETQ come from the germline V gene. Trimming shortened V by 5 bases and J by 4 bases, and 10 bases separated the two germline ends. In DNA, the CDR3 is TGCGCCAGCAGAAATCGGGGTTACGAGCAGTACTTC. This translates into CASRNRGYEQYF.

The chain links TRBV5-1 to TRBJ2-2; D unresolved. V dropped 0 bases and J dropped 4 bases, with 7 bases sitting between them. Germline V gene data show CDR1 as SGHRS and CDR2 as YFSETQ. The CDR3 contains 14 residues. The CDR3: CASSLDGATGELFF. The CDR3 nucleotides are TGCGCCAGCAGCTTGGATGGAGCCACCGGGGAGCTGTTTTTT.

The chain has TRBV3-1 (or the pseudogene TRBV3-2) and TRBJ1-1; D is ambiguous. In germline, CDR1 is LGHDT, CDR2 YNNKEL (reference sequence). This CDR3 has 14 residues. The V and J ends lost 2 bases and 1 base respectively, with 8 bases between them. CDR3 sequence (DNA): TGTGCCAGCAGCCAAATGGGCCAGAACACTGAAGCTTTCTTT. This encodes CASSQMGQNTEAFF.

This clone was detected a few times. J is TRBJ1-2 and V is TRBV3-1 (or the pseudogene TRBV3-2), with D unresolved. Germline V lookup: CDR1 LGHDT, CDR2 YNNKEL (reference sequence). V lost 5 bases, J lost 1 base, and 8 bases lay in between. The CDR3 sequence is 13 residues long. The CDR3, as DNA: TGTGCCAGCAGCTCCACAGTTAACTATGGCTACACCTTC. It is translated as CASSSTVNYGYTF.

As DNA, the CDR3 is TGTGCCAGCAGCATCGGGACAGGGGCGGGCGAGCAGTACTTC. This encodes CASSIGTGAGEQYF. The chain recombines TRBV11-2 with TRBJ2-7; 10 bases agree with TRBD1. The junction had 7 bases not matched to a gene; V was cut back by 5 bases and J by 6 bases. This CDR3 is 14 amino acids long. Germline V gene data show CDR1 as SGHAT and CDR2 as FQNNGV.

This clone was picked up one time. This chain uses TRBV2 with TRBJ2-5; 9 nucleotides align to TRBD2. The V and J ends lost 4 bases and 4 bases, in that order; junction bases with no gene match: 4. From germline, CDR1 is SNHLY and CDR2 FYNNEI. The CDR3 totals 14 residues. CDR3 coding DNA: TGTGCCAGCAGTGCGCTAGCGGGACGAGAGACCCAGTACTTC. Protein sequence: CASSALAGRETQYF.

V usage is TRBV5-5 and J usage is TRBJ2-2, with D hard to call. Looked up from germline, CDR1 is SGHKS and CDR2 is YYEKEE (reference sequence). This CDR3 has 13 residues. The V and J ends lost 2 bases and 7 bases respectively, with 9 bases between them. The chain's CDR3 is CASSFNGGGELFF. The CDR3 DNA sequence: TGTGCCAGCAGCTTTAACGGCGGCGGGGAGCTGTTTTTT.